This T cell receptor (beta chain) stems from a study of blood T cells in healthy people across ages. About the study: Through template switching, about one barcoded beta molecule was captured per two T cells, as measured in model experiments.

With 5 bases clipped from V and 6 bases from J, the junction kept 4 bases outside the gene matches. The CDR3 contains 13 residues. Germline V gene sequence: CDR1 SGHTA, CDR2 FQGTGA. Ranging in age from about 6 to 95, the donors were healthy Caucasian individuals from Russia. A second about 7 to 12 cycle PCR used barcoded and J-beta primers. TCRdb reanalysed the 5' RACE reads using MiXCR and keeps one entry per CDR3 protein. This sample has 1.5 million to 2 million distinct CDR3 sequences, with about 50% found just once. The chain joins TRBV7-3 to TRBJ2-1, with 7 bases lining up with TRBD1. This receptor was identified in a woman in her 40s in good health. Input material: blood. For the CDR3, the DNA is TGTGCCAGCAGCCCACAGGGGTTCAATGAGCAGTTCTTC. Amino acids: CASSPQGFNEQFF.